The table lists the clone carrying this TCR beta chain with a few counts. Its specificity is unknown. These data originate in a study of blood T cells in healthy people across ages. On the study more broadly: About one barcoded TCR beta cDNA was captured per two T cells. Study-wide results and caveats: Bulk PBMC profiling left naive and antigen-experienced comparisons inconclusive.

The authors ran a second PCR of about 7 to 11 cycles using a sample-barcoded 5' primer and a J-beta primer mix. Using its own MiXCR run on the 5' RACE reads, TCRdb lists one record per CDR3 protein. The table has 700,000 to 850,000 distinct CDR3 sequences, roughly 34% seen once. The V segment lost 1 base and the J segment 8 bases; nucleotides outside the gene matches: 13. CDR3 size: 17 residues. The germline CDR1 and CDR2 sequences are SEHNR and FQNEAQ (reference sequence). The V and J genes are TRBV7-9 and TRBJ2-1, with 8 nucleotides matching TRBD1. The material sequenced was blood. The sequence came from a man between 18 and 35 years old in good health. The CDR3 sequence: CASSLVGGRGRLDEQFF. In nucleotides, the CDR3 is TGTGCCAGCAGCTTAGTTGGCGGCAGGGGGCGTTTAGATGAGCAGTTCTTC.